This T cell receptor (beta chain) comes out of a study of blood T cell repertoires in COVID-19. About the study: The analysed material was cDNA or gDNA that came from T cells, B-cell-depleted T cells, or PBMCs.

J gave up 4 bases and V 6 bases, and 3 bases lay outside the gene matches. The CDR3 contains 14 residues. Germline CDR1 is KGHDR and CDR2 is SFDVKD. Measured with immunoSEQ multiplex PCR; TCRdb has only the in-frame clones, and not every one. The sample shows 450,000 to 500,000 clones, 87% of them seen only once. This chain links TRBV24-1 with TRBJ2-1; 9 nucleotides agree with TRBD1. The sequence was collected from a woman between 18 and 29 years old who had recovered from COVID-19. Sample: PBMCs or T cells enriched from blood (not recorded which). The chain's CDR3 is CATSKGQGYNEQFF. The CDR3 DNA reads TGTGCCACCAGTAAGGGACAGGGATACAATGAGCAGTTCTTC.